This record looks at one T cell receptor (beta chain) sequence and its context. The data originate from a study of CD8 T cells in Susac syndrome. Reverse transcription of roughly 0.5 to 1 ug RNA was carried out with random hexamers. TCR beta CDR3 was amplified by immunoSEQ covering 54 Vbeta and 13 Jbeta. MiXCR, applied by TCRdb to the immunoSEQ multiplex PCR reads, yields one record per CDR3 protein. The sample records 130,000 to 150,000 distinct CDR3 sequences, around 94% being singletons. TCR beta sequencing was performed on blood CD8+ and CD4+ T cells. Isolation of CD8+ and CD4+ T cells was performed negatively, whereas enrichment of TEMRA cells was done by FACS. V dropped 2 bases and J dropped 5 bases, with 13 bases sitting between them. CDR1 and CDR2 (germline): SGHVS, FNYEAQ. The CDR3 has 15 residues.

The sequence derives from a human donor in good health. The material sequenced was CD4+ T cells from PBMCs. The V and J genes are TRBV7-6 and TRBJ1-5, with D possibly being TRBD1 (6 bases). CDR3 in DNA: TGTGCCAGCAGCTTAATGCAGGGGTCAGATCAGCCCCAGCATTTT. This translates into CASSLMQGSDQPQHF.